The rows below give T cell receptor beta chains drawn from one sample of a study of T cell responses to AZD1222 COVID-19 vaccine. Produced via immunoSEQ multiplex PCR; TCRdb's table is partial and in-frame only. Among some 100,000 clones listed, 87% were seen once. Sequencing was performed on peripheral blood, taken on day 0 of AZD1222 vaccination. The source is an adult in good health. Each CDR3 is given with its conserved first and last residue. A D gene is named only where the DNA matches it firmly. Expanded clones are given a class, and other clones once, few, many or no size at all.

D,size,V,J,DNA,CDR3
TRBD1,once,TRBV11-1,TRBJ1-4,TGTGCCAGCAGCTGGGGACAGGGTAATGAAAAACTGTTTTTT,CASSWGQGNEKLFF
TRBD1,-,TRBV5-1,TRBJ1-5,TGCGCCAGCAGCATTCAGGGGGGGCCCCAGCATTTT,CASSIQGGPQHF
-,once,TRBV15,TRBJ2-5,TGTGCCACCAGCAGAGATCGGGCCCCGGGGGAGACCCAGTACTTC,CATSRDRAPGETQYF
-,-,TRBV7-9,TRBJ1-1,TGTGCCAGCAGCTTACTTACTGGGGATATGAACACTGAAGCTTTCTTT,CASSLLTGDMNTEAFF
-,-,TRBV2,TRBJ1-6,TGTGCCAGCAGTGGCTCCTATAATTCACCCCTCCACTTT,CASSGSYNSPLHF
-,-,TRBV5-5,TRBJ1-2,TGTGCCAGCAGCATGACCGGGGACTATGGCTACACCTTC,CASSMTGDYGYTF
-,-,TRBV11-2,TRBJ1-1,TGTGCCAGCAGCTTAGTCGGACGGGGGGGTAGCACTGAAGCTTTCTTT,CASSLVGRGGSTEAFF
TRBD2,few,TRBV7-9,TRBJ2-2,TGTGCCAGCAGCTTTCTACTCGGACTAGCGGGGAACACCGGGGAGCTGTTTTTT,CASSFLLGLAGNTGELFF
-,-,TRBV19,TRBJ1-4,TGTGCCAGTAGTATTTTTGTCGGCGCTCGGGGGGCGAGGGAAAAACTGTTTTTT,CASSIFVGARGAREKLFF
-,-,TRBV2,TRBJ1-5,TGTGCCAGCAGACGACAGACTAGCAATCAGCCCCAGCATTTT,CASRRQTSNQPQHF
TRBD1,-,TRBV28,TRBJ1-5,TGTGCCAGCAGTTTAGGAGGGGGACAGGGGATCAATCAGCCCCAGCATTTT,CASSLGGGQGINQPQHF
-,-,TRBV5-1,TRBJ1-2,TGCGCCAGCAGCTTGGGGGGGCCGGCGAACTATGGCTACACCTTC,CASSLGGPANYGYTF
-,-,TRBV5-4,TRBJ1-2,TGTGCCAGCAGCACTGACGCTTATGGCTACACCTTC,CASSTDAYGYTF
-,once,TRBV12-3/TRBV12-4,TRBJ1-5,TGTGCCAGCAGGACCCAAGTTCAGCCCCAGCATTTT,CASRTQVQPQHF
TRBD2,-,TRBV5-1,TRBJ2-5,TGCGCCAGCAGCCCGCGTTCGGGGGGGTGGACCCAGTACTTC,CASSPRSGGWTQYF
-,-,TRBV7-7,TRBJ2-5,TGTGCTAGCAGCTTAGTGGGCAGGGCCCAAGAGACCCAGTACTTC,CASSLVGRAQETQYF
-,once,TRBV4-1,TRBJ1-1,TGCGCCAGCAGCCCTCCAGGGTCGAGAACTGAAGCTTTCTTT,CASSPPGSRTEAFF
-,once,TRBV5-1,TRBJ1-6,TGCGCCAGCAGCTTGGAGCCGACAGATTCACCCCTCCACTTT,CASSLEPTDSPLHF
-,-,TRBV6-5,TRBJ1-2,TGTGCCAGCAGCCGCGTTCGGGGGAACTATGGCTACACCTTC,CASSRVRGNYGYTF
TRBD2,-,TRBV11-3,TRBJ2-1,TGTGCCAGCAGCCTCCGGACTAGCGGGGGGCAGCAGTTCTTC,CASSLRTSGGQQFF
-,once,TRBV9,TRBJ1-6,TGTGCCAGCAGCGTTAGGGGGGAAAATAATTCACCCCTCCACTTT,CASSVRGENNSPLHF
-,-,TRBV5-1,TRBJ2-7,TGCGCCAGCAGCTTGGCGACTATGGGGGAGCAGTACTTC,CASSLATMGEQYF